This T cell receptor (beta chain) was identified during a study of Ad26.COV2.S vaccination and SARS-CoV-2 variants. Study-level findings and limits: Overall T cell responses may have been underestimated by the analyses of TCR breadth and depth.

This CDR3 is 14 amino acids long. Germline CDR1 MNHEY, CDR2 SMNVEV (reference sequence). Trimming removed 6 bases from V and 3 bases from J, with 15 bases in between. Treatment in this sample: around 19 received Ad26.COV2.S at low or high dose, single or two shots; about five received placebo; per-sample allocation not given. On day 63 after the first injection, vaccine and placebo recipients gave samples. Comments on this clone: The target antigen is unknown.

Method: immunoSEQ multiplex PCR; TCRdb's copy keeps in-frame clones and lacks some. In the table there are roughly 350,000 clones, 87% of which are singletons. The chain is built from TRBV27 and TRBJ2-7; TRBD1 might be the D (6 bases). The sample consisted of peripheral blood, taken in a trial of Ad26.COV2.S vaccine versus placebo. The source is a person between 18 and 59 years old who received the Ad26.COV2.S COVID-19 vaccine or a placebo. Here the CDR3 reads CASSNQGMIYEQYF. CDR3 coding DNA: TGTGCCAGCAGCAATCAGGGGATGATCTACGAGCAGTACTTC.